This TCR beta chain was recorded in a study of post-analysis software for immune sequencing data. Study-level findings and limits: Multiple sclerosis patients showed significantly lower normalized Chao1 diversity than controls did. A few TRBV segments occurring more often in patients than controls included TRBV5-6, TRBV5-1 and TRBV20-1. Batch-mates among the samples co-clustered strongly by F measure.

Prepared TCR beta cDNA libraries contained unique molecular identifiers. From approximately 0.95 to 9.8 million T cells, 400,000 to 650,000 cDNA molecules were obtained. TCRdb re-called the PCR reads through MiXCR, storing one row per CDR3 protein. This sample has 750,000 to 950,000 distinct CDR3 sequences; under 70% occur once, and the top ten carry over 4%. Notes on this clonotype: Its antigen remains unknown.

This CDR3 is 14 amino acids long. The V and J ends lost 5 bases and 10 bases, in that order; junction bases with no gene match: 5. What was sequenced was blood. The receptor's source is a girl aged 5-17 years with multiple sclerosis. V and J are TRBV12-3 or TRBV12-4 and TRBJ1-6; TRBD1 agrees at 10 bases. In nucleotides, the CDR3 is TGTGCCAGCAGTCCCGGGACAGGGGCCTCACCCCTCCACTTT. It translates to CASSPGTGASPLHF.